A selection of T cell receptor beta chains follows, all from one sample in a study of blood T cell repertoires in COVID-19. The repertoire was sequenced with immunoSEQ multiplex PCR; TCRdb's copy has only in-frame clones and lacks some. The profile shows approximately 480,000 clones, 85% to 90% of them singletons. Sequencing was performed on peripheral blood. All receptors come from a man between 18 and 35 years old with COVID-19, enrolled during active disease. Each CDR3 is given with its conserved first and last residue. The order of the fields is J gene, clone size, V gene, D gene, CDR3 DNA, CDR3 protein. A D gene is named only where the DNA matches it firmly. Size values are once, few and many counts, or a class for expanded clones, and some rows have none.

J: TRBJ2-1; size: -; V: TRBV6-5; D: TRBD2; DNA: TGTGCCAGTTCTACGGGGGGGCCGAATGAGCAGTTCTTC; CDR3: CASSTGGPNEQFF
J: TRBJ2-7; size: -; V: TRBV5-1; D: -; DNA: TGCGCCAGCAGTCCGCAGGGGTCCTACGAGCAGTACTTC; CDR3: CASSPQGSYEQYF
J: TRBJ2-3; size: -; V: TRBV11-3; D: -; DNA: TGTGCCACCCGCAGGGACACAAGCACAGATACGCAGTATTTT; CDR3: CATRRDTSTDTQYF
J: TRBJ2-1; size: -; V: TRBV24-1; D: TRBD2; DNA: TGTGCCACCAGTGATTTGCAGCGGGGAAACAATGAGCAGTTCTTC; CDR3: CATSDLQRGNNEQFF
J: TRBJ2-4; size: -; V: TRBV9; D: TRBD2; DNA: TGTGCCAGCAGCACTAGCGGAAATTTAGCCAAAAACATTCAGTACTTC; CDR3: CASSTSGNLAKNIQYF
J: TRBJ1-2; size: -; V: TRBV25-1; D: -; DNA: TGTGCCAGCAGTCTCCCAAATCAGGCATATGGCTACACCTTC; CDR3: CASSLPNQAYGYTF
J: TRBJ1-2; size: -; V: TRBV6-1; D: -; DNA: TGTGCCAGCAGTGATGTTGGCAGTTCTAACTATGGCTACACCTTC; CDR3: CASSDVGSSNYGYTF
J: TRBJ2-5; size: -; V: TRBV18; D: TRBD1; DNA: TGTGCCAGCTCACCAAACGACAGGGTGATGGGGGAGACCCAGTACTTC; CDR3: CASSPNDRVMGETQYF
J: TRBJ2-2; size: -; V: TRBV3-1/TRBV3-2; D: -; DNA: TGTGCCAGCATCCCATTTGGCTTGACCGGGGAGCTGTTTTTT; CDR3: CASIPFGLTGELFF
J: TRBJ2-7; size: -; V: TRBV21-1; D: -; DNA: TGTGCCAGCAGCCTTGGGCCTCCCTACGAGCAGTACTTC; CDR3: CASSLGPPYEQYF
J: TRBJ2-2; size: -; V: TRBV11-3; D: -; DNA: TGTGCCAGCAGCTTAGGAATAGCGGTGGGCACCGGGGAGCTGTTTTTT; CDR3: CASSLGIAVGTGELFF
J: TRBJ1-2; size: -; V: TRBV11-2; D: -; DNA: TGTGCCAGCAGCCCCTATCACAGGAGTGGCTACACCTTC; CDR3: CASSPYHRSGYTF
J: TRBJ2-1; size: -; V: TRBV10-3; D: TRBD1; DNA: TGTGCCATCAGTGCGACGGGACAGGGTTACAATGAGCAGTTCTTC; CDR3: CAISATGQGYNEQFF
J: TRBJ2-3; size: -; V: TRBV2; D: -; DNA: TGTGCCAGCAAGGAGGCAGTGGCAGATACGCAGTATTTT; CDR3: CASKEAVADTQYF
J: TRBJ2-1; size: -; V: TRBV12-5; D: -; DNA: TGTGCTAGTGGTTTTGGGGGGGGCGAAGGCAATGAGCAGTTCTTC; CDR3: CASGFGGGEGNEQFF
J: TRBJ2-7; size: -; V: TRBV2; D: -; DNA: TGTGCCAGCAGTGAAGTGAGCGAGCAGTACTTC; CDR3: CASSEVSEQYF
J: TRBJ2-2; size: -; V: TRBV24-1; D: -; DNA: TGTGCCACCAGTAAGAGAGCAAACACCGGGGAGCTGTTTTTT; CDR3: CATSKRANTGELFF
J: TRBJ2-7; size: -; V: TRBV5-5; D: -; DNA: TGTGCCAGCAGCTTACGACAGTCCGTCTTCGCCTTGGTGAGAGACGAGCAGTACTTC; CDR3: CASSLRQSVFALVRDEQYF
J: TRBJ2-7; size: -; V: TRBV6-2/TRBV6-3; D: TRBD1; DNA: TGTGCCAGCAGTTACGACAGGGTGTCAAGGGAGCAGTACTTC; CDR3: CASSYDRVSREQYF
J: TRBJ2-1; size: -; V: TRBV5-1; D: TRBD2; DNA: TGCGCCAGCAGCCCACAGGGTTTAGCGGGAGTATACAATGAGCAGTTCTTC; CDR3: CASSPQGLAGVYNEQFF
J: TRBJ2-7; size: once; V: TRBV3-1/TRBV3-2; D: TRBD2; DNA: TGTGCCAGCAGCCTAAGGACTAGCGGGGCCTACGAGCAGTACTTC; CDR3: CASSLRTSGAYEQYF
J: TRBJ1-5; size: -; V: TRBV7-2; D: -; DNA: TGTGCCAGCAGCTTAGGGTCCCAGGGCAATCAGCCCCAGCATTTT; CDR3: CASSLGSQGNQPQHF
J: TRBJ2-7; size: -; V: TRBV4-2; D: TRBD1; DNA: TGTGCCAGCAGCCCTTCTAGGACAGGACCTTACGAGCAGTACTTC; CDR3: CASSPSRTGPYEQYF
J: TRBJ2-7; size: -; V: TRBV6-4; D: -; DNA: TGTGCCAGCAGTGATCCGATCCAGCACAGGGGGGGTTTCGGCGAGCAGTACTTC; CDR3: CASSDPIQHRGGFGEQYF
J: TRBJ2-1; size: -; V: TRBV5-1; D: -; DNA: TGCGCCAGCAGCGACGGAGGGACCATGGGGTTTCGGAATGAGCAGTTCTTC; CDR3: CASSDGGTMGFRNEQFF
J: TRBJ2-1; size: -; V: TRBV6-1; D: TRBD2; DNA: TGTGCCAGCAGTGAACTCCCAAGCGGGGGGGCTAATGAGCAGTTCTTC; CDR3: CASSELPSGGANEQFF
J: TRBJ2-6; size: -; V: TRBV20-1; D: TRBD2; DNA: TGCAGTGCTAGTATTAGCGGGTACTCTGGGGCCAACGTCCTGACTTTC; CDR3: CSASISGYSGANVLTF
J: TRBJ2-3; size: -; V: TRBV24-1; D: TRBD2; DNA: TGTGCCACCAGTGATACAGTGAGCGGGAGGATAACAGATACGCAGTATTTT; CDR3: CATSDTVSGRITDTQYF
J: TRBJ1-1; size: -; V: TRBV7-9; D: TRBD1; DNA: TGTGCCAGCAGCTCCAGGGGGGAAGGGAACACTGAAGCTTTCTTT; CDR3: CASSSRGEGNTEAFF
J: TRBJ1-1; size: -; V: TRBV7-9; D: -; DNA: TGTGCCAGCAGCCCAGGGGAGGGTGAAGCTTTCTTT; CDR3: CASSPGEGEAFF
J: TRBJ1-2; size: -; V: TRBV19; D: -; DNA: TGTGCCAGTCGCCCGACAGGTGACTATGGCTACACCTTC; CDR3: CASRPTGDYGYTF
J: TRBJ1-2; size: few; V: TRBV4-1; D: TRBD1; DNA: TGCGCCAGCAGCCAAGAGGGGGTCGACAGGGGGAACTATGGCTACACCTTC; CDR3: CASSQEGVDRGNYGYTF
J: TRBJ2-1; size: -; V: TRBV7-2; D: -; DNA: TGTGCCAGCAGCCGCGGCATGGTCAATGAGCAGTTCTTC; CDR3: CASSRGMVNEQFF
J: TRBJ2-7; size: -; V: TRBV4-2; D: -; DNA: TGTGCCAGCAGCCAAGATCAGGGCTTCGCCTACGAGCAGTACTTC; CDR3: CASSQDQGFAYEQYF
J: TRBJ2-5; size: -; V: TRBV7-9; D: -; DNA: TGTGCCAGCTCAAGGGGGGGCCAAGAGACCCAGTACTTC; CDR3: CASSRGGQETQYF
J: TRBJ2-3; size: -; V: TRBV2; D: TRBD2; DNA: TGTGCCAGCAGTGAAGAGGGCCCTCGGACTAGCGGGAGAACGCAGTATTTT; CDR3: CASSEEGPRTSGRTQYF
J: TRBJ2-7; size: -; V: TRBV6-4; D: TRBD2; DNA: TGTGCCAGCACCGCATGGTTAGCGGGAGTCTTCGAGCAGTACTTC; CDR3: CASTAWLAGVFEQYF
J: TRBJ2-2; size: -; V: TRBV5-1; D: TRBD2; DNA: TGCGCCAGCAGCTCTAGCGGGGGGCCTTCGCTGTTTTTT; CDR3: CASSSSGGPSLFF
J: TRBJ2-1; size: -; V: TRBV6-6; D: TRBD2; DNA: TGTGCCAGCAGTTACAGGGGACTAAGCGGGAGAGATGAGCAGTTCTTC; CDR3: CASSYRGLSGRDEQFF
J: TRBJ1-1; size: -; V: TRBV7-9; D: -; DNA: TGTGCCAGCAGAAACATTACCGGGACAGAAGCTTTCTTT; CDR3: CASRNITGTEAFF
J: TRBJ1-6; size: -; V: TRBV6-5; D: -; DNA: TGTGCCAGCAGTTACTCCGGGATCTCCTATAATTCACCCCTCCACTTT; CDR3: CASSYSGISYNSPLHF
J: TRBJ2-7; size: -; V: TRBV28; D: -; DNA: TGTGCCAGCAGTTTAGCGGGGCGTTCCCTCGAGCAGTACTTC; CDR3: CASSLAGRSLEQYF
J: TRBJ1-5; size: few; V: TRBV30; D: TRBD1; DNA: TGTGCCTGGAGCTCGGGGCAGGGGGCGTTTCAGCCCCAGCATTTT; CDR3: CAWSSGQGAFQPQHF
J: TRBJ2-7; size: -; V: TRBV13; D: TRBD1; DNA: TGTGCCAGCAGCCGCCGAGACAGGGGGCTTGACGAGCAGTACTTC; CDR3: CASSRRDRGLDEQYF
J: TRBJ1-4; size: -; V: TRBV28; D: TRBD1; DNA: TGTGCCAGCAGGGTACAGGGGGCCGGGAAAAAACTGTTTTTT; CDR3: CASRVQGAGKKLFF